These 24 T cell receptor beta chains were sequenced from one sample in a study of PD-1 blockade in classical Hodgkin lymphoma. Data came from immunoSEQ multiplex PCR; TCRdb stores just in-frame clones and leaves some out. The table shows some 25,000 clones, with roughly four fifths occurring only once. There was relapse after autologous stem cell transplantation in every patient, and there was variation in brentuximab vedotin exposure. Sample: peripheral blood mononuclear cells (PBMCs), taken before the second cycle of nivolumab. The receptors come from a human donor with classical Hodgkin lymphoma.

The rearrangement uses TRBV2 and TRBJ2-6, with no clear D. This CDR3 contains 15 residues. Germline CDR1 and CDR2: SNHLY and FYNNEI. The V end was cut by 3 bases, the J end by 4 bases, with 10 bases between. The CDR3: CASSDGERGANVLTF. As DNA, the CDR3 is TGTGCCAGCAGTGATGGGGAAAGGGGGGCCAACGTCCTGACTTTC.

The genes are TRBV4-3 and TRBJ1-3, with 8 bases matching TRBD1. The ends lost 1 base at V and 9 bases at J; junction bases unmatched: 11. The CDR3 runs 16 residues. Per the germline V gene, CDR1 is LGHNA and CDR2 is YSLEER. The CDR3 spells CASSQVGDRLAGTIYF. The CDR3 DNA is TGCGCCAGCAGCCAAGTGGGGGACAGGTTGGCGGGCACCATATATTTT.

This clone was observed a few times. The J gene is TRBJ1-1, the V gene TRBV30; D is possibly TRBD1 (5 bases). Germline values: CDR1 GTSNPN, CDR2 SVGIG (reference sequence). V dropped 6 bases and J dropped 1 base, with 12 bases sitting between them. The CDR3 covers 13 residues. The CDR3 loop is CACRREGNTEAFF. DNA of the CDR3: TGTGCCTGCCGCAGGGAGGGGAACACTGAAGCTTTCTTT.

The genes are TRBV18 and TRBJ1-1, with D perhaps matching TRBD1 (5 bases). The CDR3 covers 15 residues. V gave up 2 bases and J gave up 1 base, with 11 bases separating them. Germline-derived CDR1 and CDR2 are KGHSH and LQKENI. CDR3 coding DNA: TGTGCCAGCTCACCAGGGGCCACCAAGAACACTGAAGCTTTCTTT. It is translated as CASSPGATKNTEAFF.

CDR3 protein: CAWDDVRQGGNTIYF. In DNA, the CDR3 is TGTGCCTGGGACGACGTCCGACAGGGGGGAAACACCATATATTTT. The chain employs TRBV30 and TRBJ1-3; 8 nucleotides agree with TRBD1. J lost 4 bases, V lost 5 bases, and 10 bases had no gene match. There are 15 residues in the CDR3. Germline V gene data show CDR1 as GTSNPN and CDR2 as SVGIG (reference sequence).

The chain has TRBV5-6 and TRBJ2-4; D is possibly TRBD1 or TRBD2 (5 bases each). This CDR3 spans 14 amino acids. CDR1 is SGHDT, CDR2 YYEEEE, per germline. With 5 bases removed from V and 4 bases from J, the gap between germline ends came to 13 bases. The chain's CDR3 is CASRAGTGKNIQYF. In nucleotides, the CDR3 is TGTGCCAGCAGGGCCGGGACGGGTAAAAACATTCAGTACTTC.

The CDR3, as DNA: TGTGCCAGCAGGGGCGTTAGGGACAGGGGGCTTCAGTATGGCTACACCTTC. Its translation is CASRGVRDRGLQYGYTF. The rearrangement uses TRBV7-9 and TRBJ1-2; 12 positions match TRBD1. The CDR3 contains 17 residues. After removal of 6 bases from V and 5 bases from J, the junction contained 13 bases not matched to a gene. From germline, CDR1 is SEHNR and CDR2 FQNEAQ (reference sequence).

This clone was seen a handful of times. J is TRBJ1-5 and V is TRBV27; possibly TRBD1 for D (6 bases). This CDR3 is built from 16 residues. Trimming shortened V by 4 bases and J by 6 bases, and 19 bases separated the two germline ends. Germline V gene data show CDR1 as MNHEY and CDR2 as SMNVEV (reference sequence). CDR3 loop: CASSSLTGSRSQPQHF. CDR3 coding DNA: TGTGCCAGCAGTTCCTTAACAGGGTCCAGGAGTCAGCCCCAGCATTTT.

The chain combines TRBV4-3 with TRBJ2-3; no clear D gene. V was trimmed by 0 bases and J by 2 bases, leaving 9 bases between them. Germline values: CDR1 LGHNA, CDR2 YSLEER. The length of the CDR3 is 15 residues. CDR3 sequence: CASSQDTDNTDTQYF. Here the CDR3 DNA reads TGCGCCAGCAGCCAAGACACCGACAACACAGATACGCAGTATTTT.

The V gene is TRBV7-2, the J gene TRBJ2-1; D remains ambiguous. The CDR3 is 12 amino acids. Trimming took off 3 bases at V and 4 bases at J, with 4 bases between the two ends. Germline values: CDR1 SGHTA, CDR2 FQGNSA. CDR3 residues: CASSLVYNEQFF. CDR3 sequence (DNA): TGTGCCAGCAGCTTGGTATACAATGAGCAGTTCTTC.

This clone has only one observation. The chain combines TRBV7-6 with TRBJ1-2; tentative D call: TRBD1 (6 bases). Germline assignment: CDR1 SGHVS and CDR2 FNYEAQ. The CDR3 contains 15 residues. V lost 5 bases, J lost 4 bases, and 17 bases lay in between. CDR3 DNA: TGTGCCAGCAGCCCCGTAGGGGGATCATCCTATGGCTACACCTTC. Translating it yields CASSPVGGSSYGYTF.

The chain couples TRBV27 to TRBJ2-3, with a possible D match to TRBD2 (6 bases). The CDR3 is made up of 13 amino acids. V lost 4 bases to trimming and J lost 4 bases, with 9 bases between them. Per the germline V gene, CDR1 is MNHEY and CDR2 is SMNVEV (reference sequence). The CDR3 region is CASSWRGSDTQYF. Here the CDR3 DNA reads TGTGCCAGCAGTTGGAGGGGCTCAGATACGCAGTATTTT.

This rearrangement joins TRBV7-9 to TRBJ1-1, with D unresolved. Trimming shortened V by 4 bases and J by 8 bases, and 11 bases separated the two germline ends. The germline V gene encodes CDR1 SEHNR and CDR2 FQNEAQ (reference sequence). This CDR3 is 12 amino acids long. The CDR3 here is CASSSSLSEAFF. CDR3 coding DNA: TGTGCCAGCAGCTCTAGTTTGTCGGAAGCTTTCTTT.

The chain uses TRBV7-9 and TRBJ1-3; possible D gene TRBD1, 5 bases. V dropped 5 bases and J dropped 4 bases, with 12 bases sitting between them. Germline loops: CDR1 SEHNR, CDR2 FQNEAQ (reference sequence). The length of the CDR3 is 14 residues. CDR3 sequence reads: CASSATGLGNTIYF. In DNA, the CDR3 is TGTGCCAGCAGCGCCACAGGTTTAGGAAACACCATATATTTT.

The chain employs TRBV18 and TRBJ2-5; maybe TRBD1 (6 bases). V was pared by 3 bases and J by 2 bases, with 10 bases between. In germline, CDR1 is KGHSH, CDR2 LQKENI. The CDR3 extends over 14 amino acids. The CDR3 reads CASSPVTGQETQYF. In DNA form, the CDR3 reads TGTGCCAGCTCACCGGTGACAGGTCAAGAGACCCAGTACTTC.

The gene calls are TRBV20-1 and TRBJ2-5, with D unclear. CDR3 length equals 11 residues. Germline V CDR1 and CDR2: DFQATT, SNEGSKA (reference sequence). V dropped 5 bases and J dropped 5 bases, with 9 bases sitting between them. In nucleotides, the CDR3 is TGCAGTGCTGCCAGAGAGGAGACCCAGTACTTC. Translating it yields CSAAREETQYF.

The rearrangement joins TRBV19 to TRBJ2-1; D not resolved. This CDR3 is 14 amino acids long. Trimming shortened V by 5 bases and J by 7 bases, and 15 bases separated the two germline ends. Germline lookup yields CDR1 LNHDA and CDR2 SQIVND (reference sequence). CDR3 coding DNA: TGTGCCAGTAGTCGGGCCGCCCTGGCGAATGAGCAGTTCTTC. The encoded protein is CASSRAALANEQFF.

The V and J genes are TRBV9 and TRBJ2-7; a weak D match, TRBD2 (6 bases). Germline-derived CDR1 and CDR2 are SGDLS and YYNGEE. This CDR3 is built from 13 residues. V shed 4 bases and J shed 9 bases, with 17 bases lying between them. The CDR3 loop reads CASSSPGEAVQYF. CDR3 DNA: TGTGCCAGCAGCTCTCCGGGGGAAGCGGTGCAGTACTTC.

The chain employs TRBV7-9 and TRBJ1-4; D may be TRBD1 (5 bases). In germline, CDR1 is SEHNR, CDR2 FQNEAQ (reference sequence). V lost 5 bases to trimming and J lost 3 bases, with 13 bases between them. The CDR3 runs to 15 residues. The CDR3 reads CASSRTGGPNEKLFF. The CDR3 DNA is TGTGCCAGCAGCAGGACCGGGGGTCCTAATGAAAAACTGTTTTTT.

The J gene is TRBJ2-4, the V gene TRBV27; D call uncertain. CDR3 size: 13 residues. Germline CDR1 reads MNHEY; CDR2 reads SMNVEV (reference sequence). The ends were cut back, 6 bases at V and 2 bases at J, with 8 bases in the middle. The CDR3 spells CASSREPKNIQYF. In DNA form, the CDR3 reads TGTGCCAGCAGCCGCGAACCCAAAAACATTCAGTACTTC.

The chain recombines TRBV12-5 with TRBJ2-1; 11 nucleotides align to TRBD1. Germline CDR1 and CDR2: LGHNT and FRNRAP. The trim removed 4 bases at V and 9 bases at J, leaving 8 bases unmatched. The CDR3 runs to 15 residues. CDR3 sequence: CASGSGGQGAREQFF. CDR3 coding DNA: TGTGCTAGTGGTTCAGGAGGACAGGGGGCCCGTGAGCAGTTCTTC.

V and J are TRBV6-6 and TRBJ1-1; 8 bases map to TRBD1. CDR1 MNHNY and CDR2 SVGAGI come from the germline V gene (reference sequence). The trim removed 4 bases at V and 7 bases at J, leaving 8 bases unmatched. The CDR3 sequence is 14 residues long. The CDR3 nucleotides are TGTGCCAGCAGTTCCTCGGAGGGACAGGTTGAAGCTTTCTTT. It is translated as CASSSSEGQVEAFF.

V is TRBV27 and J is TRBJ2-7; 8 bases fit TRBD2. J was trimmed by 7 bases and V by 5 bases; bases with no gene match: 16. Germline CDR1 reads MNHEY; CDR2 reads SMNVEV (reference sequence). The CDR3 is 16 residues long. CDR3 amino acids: CASSPAPPGGPREQYF. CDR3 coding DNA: TGTGCCAGCAGTCCCGCCCCTCCGGGGGGGCCTCGGGAGCAGTACTTC.

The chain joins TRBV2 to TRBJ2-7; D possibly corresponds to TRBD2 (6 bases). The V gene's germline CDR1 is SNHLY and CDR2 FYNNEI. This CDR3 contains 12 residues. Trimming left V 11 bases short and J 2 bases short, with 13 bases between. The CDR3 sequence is CAGGRLPYEQYF. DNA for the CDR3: TGTGCCGGGGGGAGACTCCCCTACGAGCAGTACTTC. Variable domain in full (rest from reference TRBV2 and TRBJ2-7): EPEVTQTPSHQVTQMGQEVILRCVPISNHLYFYWYRQILGQKVEFLVSFYNNEISEKSEIFDDQFSVERPDGSNFTLKIRSTKLEDSAMYFCAGGRLPYEQYFGPGTRLTVT.